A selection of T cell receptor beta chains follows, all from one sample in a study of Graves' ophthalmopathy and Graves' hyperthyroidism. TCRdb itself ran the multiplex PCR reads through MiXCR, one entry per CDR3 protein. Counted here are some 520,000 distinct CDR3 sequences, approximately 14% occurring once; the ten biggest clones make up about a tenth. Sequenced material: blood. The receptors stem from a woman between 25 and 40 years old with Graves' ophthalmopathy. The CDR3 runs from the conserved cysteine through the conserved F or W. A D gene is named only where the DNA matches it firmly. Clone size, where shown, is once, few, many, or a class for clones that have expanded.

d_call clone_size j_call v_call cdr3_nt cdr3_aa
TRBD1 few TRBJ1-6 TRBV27 TGTGCCAGCAGTGGACTCGGGACAGGGGGAATCGGGTATAATTCACCCCTCCACTTT CASSGLGTGGIGYNSPLHF
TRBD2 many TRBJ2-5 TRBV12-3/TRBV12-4 TGTGCCAGCAGTCTGGGGGCTAGCGGGAGCGGTGAGACCCAGTACTTC CASSLGASGSGETQYF
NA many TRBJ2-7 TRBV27 TGTGCCAGCAGTTTCTCGGACAGCGAGGGGTCCTACGAGCAGTACTTC CASSFSDSEGSYEQYF
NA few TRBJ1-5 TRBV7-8 TGTGCCAGCAGCCCCCTAGGGCCGCCCCTCCAGGTGGGGCCCCAGCATTTT CASSPLGPPLQVGPQHF
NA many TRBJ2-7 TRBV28 TGTGCCAGCAACCCCGGGCCTACCTCCCGCGAGCAGTACTTC CASNPGPTSREQYF
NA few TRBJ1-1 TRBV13 TGTGCCAGCAGCTCATCTATCGGGGGCACTGAAGCTTTCTTT CASSSSIGGTEAFF
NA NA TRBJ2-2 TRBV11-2 TGTGCCAGCAGCCATAGAGCAGGGGCCGGGGAGCTGTTTTTT CASSHRAGAGELFF
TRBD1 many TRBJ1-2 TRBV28 TGTGCCAGCAGTTTATCCGGGACAGGGGGCGACGGCTATGGCTACACCTTC CASSLSGTGGDGYGYTF
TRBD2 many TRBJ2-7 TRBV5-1 TGCGCCAGCAGCGCTAGCGGGGCAACCTACGAGCAGTACTTC CASSASGATYEQYF
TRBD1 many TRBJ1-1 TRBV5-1 TGCGCCAGCAGGTCATCGTCCGGGACAGGGGGCACTGAAGCTTTCTTT CASRSSSGTGGTEAFF
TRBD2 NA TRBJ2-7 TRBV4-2 TGTGCCAGCATCCAAGCAACGCTAGCGGGGAACTACGAGCAGTACTTC CASIQATLAGNYEQYF
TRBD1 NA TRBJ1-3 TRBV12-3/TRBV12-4 TGTGCCAGCAGTCCCCAGACAGGGGATGGAAACACCATATATTTT CASSPQTGDGNTIYF
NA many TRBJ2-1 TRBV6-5 TGTGCCAGCAGTTCACAGGGTACCAATGAGCAGTTCTTC CASSSQGTNEQFF
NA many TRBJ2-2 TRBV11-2 TGTGCCAGCAGCTTGGAGGGTCCGAGAACCGGGGAGCTGTTTTTT CASSLEGPRTGELFF
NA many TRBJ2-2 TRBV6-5 TGTGCCACCCCCGGGTGGCATGGCACCGGGGAGCTGTTTTTT CATPGWHGTGELFF
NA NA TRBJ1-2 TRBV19 TGTGCCAGTTTCAACGGGGGAGGTTACACCTTC CASFNGGGYTF